The 13 T cell receptor beta chains presented below share a single source sample, sequenced in a study of T-cell memory formation after mild COVID-19. TCRdb analysed the 5' RACE reads with MiXCR anew, one entry per CDR3 protein. The sample shows roughly 150,000 distinct CDR3 sequences, approximately 13% of them seen only once. Sequenced sample: PBMCs or a T cell subset sorted from them (not recorded which). All receptors come from a man between 18 and 35 years old who had mild COVID-19 (a few samples of this study predate the infection). Cell type and time point are not known.

This chain connects TRBV7-2 to TRBJ1-2; possible D gene TRBD1, 6 bases. The CDR3 consists of 14 residues. Germline CDR1 reads SGHTA; CDR2 reads FQGNSA. Between the trimmed V and J ends, which lost 6 bases and 2 bases, there was a span of 13 bases. The CDR3 is CASSSTGTNYGYTF. CDR3 in DNA: TGTGCCAGCAGTTCTACTGGGACAAACTATGGCTACACCTTC.

This clonotype was found a few times. The genes are TRBV4-1 and TRBJ2-1; no reliable D call. Germline CDR1 reads MGHRA; CDR2 reads YSYEKL. The CDR3 has 16 residues. V was trimmed by 4 bases and J by 4 bases, leaving 17 bases between them. CDR3 DNA: TGCGCCAGCAGCCCCCCAGGCCGGCAGCTATACAATGAGCAGTTCTTC. The encoded protein is CASSPPGRQLYNEQFF.

The chain joins TRBV20-1 to TRBJ2-7, with 8 bases matching TRBD1. The V gene's germline CDR1 is DFQATT and CDR2 SNEGSKA (reference sequence). The CDR3 sequence is 12 residues long. Trimming took 3 bases from V and 5 from J; bases not matched to a gene: 3. CDR3 bases: TGCAGTGCTAGCCAGGGGGCTGACGAGCAGTACTTC. Amino acid sequence: CSASQGADEQYF.

V and J are TRBV5-4 and TRBJ2-5; D call uncertain. Germline CDR1 is SGHNT and CDR2 is YYREEE (reference sequence). The CDR3 extends over 12 amino acids. Trimming stripped 4 bases from V and 3 bases from J, with 7 bases between. CDR3 region: CASSPWEETQYF. The DNA for the CDR3 is TGTGCCAGCAGCCCCTGGGAAGAGACCCAGTACTTC.

This clonotype came up a few times. An end of the junction does not agree with germline; a read error may underlie this. V usage is TRBV6-5 and J usage is TRBJ1-1, with a possible D match to TRBD1 (5 bases). This CDR3 comprises 16 residues. In germline, CDR1 is MNHEY, CDR2 SVGAGI. The CDR3 region is CARSYLGVGMNTEAFF. The CDR3 DNA reads TGTGCCAGAAGTTACCTAGGGGTAGGGATGAACACTGAAGCTTTCTTT.

This clonotype was detected ten times or more. The chain employs TRBV7-3 and TRBJ2-1; a weak D match, TRBD2 (7 bases). Trimming shortened V by 5 bases and J by 3 bases, and 14 bases separated the two germline ends. The CDR3 consists of 15 residues. Germline lookup yields CDR1 SGHTA and CDR2 FQGTGA. CDR3 sequence (DNA): TGTGCCAGCAGCCCCCTGGGGGGGCTCTACAATGAGCAGTTCTTC. Its translation is CASSPLGGLYNEQFF.

V and J are TRBV6-6 and TRBJ2-5, with TRBD1 as a possible D gene (6 bases). In germline, CDR1 is MNHNY, CDR2 SVGAGI (reference sequence). There are 14 residues in the CDR3. V was trimmed by 6 bases and J by 5 bases, leaving 16 bases between them. CDR3 coding DNA: TGTGCCAGCAGCCGAAGGACAGTCACGGAGACCCAGTACTTC. Encoded protein: CASSRRTVTETQYF.

This chain connects TRBV20-1 to TRBJ1-1; 9 positions match TRBD1. Germline values: CDR1 DFQATT, CDR2 SNEGSKA (reference sequence). This CDR3 has 14 residues. V shed 5 bases, J shed 3 bases, and the junction held 7 bases outside the gene matches. As DNA, the CDR3 is TGCAGTGCTGGGGACAGGGCCGTTGACACTGAAGCTTTCTTT. This encodes CSAGDRAVDTEAFF.

This clonotype was picked up a small number of times. This rearrangement joins TRBV20-1 to TRBJ2-3; 9 positions agree with TRBD2. V lost 5 bases and J lost 2; bases outside the gene matches: 14. The CDR3 covers 17 residues. From germline, CDR1 is DFQATT and CDR2 SNEGSKA (reference sequence). This chain's CDR3 is CSAATGIAGALTDTQYF. The CDR3 nucleotides read TGCAGTGCTGCGACGGGGATAGCGGGGGCCCTCACAGATACGCAGTATTTT.

This clonotype was counted between two and nine times. This chain links TRBV3-1 with TRBJ2-5, with no clear D. CDR3 size: 14 residues. Germline V gives CDR1 LGHDT, CDR2 YNNKEL (reference sequence). Trimming removed 4 bases at V and 1 base at J, with 10 bases between. The CDR3: CASSRGRPQETQYF. DNA of the CDR3: TGTGCCAGCAGCCGCGGACGGCCCCAAGAGACCCAGTACTTC.

This clonotype has a count of ten or more. V gene TRBV5-1 combines with J gene TRBJ2-6; a possible D gene is TRBD1 (5 bases). V lost 3 bases to trimming and J lost 1 base, with 8 bases between them. Looked up from germline, CDR1 is SGHRS and CDR2 is YFSETQ. This CDR3 has 15 residues. In DNA form, the CDR3 reads TGCGCCAGCAGCTCCTCAGGGTCTGGGGCCAACGTCCTGACTTTC. It is translated as CASSSSGSGANVLTF. Looking up the rest from reference TRBV5-1 and TRBJ2-6 gives the full variable domain: KAGVTQTPRYLIKTRGQQVTLSCSPISGHRSVSWYQQTPGQGLQFLFEYFSETQRNKGNFPGRFSGRQFSNSRSEMNVSTLELGDSALYLCASSSSGSGANVLTFGAGSRLTVL.

The sample holds many counts of this clonotype. The chain uses TRBV5-5 and TRBJ2-1; D is perhaps TRBD1 or TRBD2 (6 bases each). Between the trimmed V and J ends, which lost 0 bases and 4 bases, there was a span of 14 bases. The CDR3 is 16 amino acids. CDR1 and CDR2 (germline): SGHKS, YYEKEE (reference sequence). CDR3 DNA: TGTGCCAGCAGCTTGGCTTGGGGGGCTTCATACAATGAGCAGTTCTTC. Translation: CASSLAWGASYNEQFF.

This chain joins TRBV10-3 and TRBJ1-5; D gene uncertain. Germline V lookup: CDR1 ENHRY, CDR2 SYGVKD. The V gene lost 2 bases and the J gene lost 1 base, with 6 bases spanning the gap. CDR3 length: 14 amino acids. The CDR3 nucleotides are TGTGCCATCAGTGAGGGGGTAAGCAATCAGCCCCAGCATTTT. It encodes CAISEGVSNQPQHF.